The rows below give T cell receptor beta chains drawn from one sample of a study of spatial heterogeneity in lung cancer. TCRdb re-analysed the 5' RACE reads in MiXCR, keeping a single row per CDR3 protein. The top ten clones hold around 30% of a sample with 10,000 to 11,000 distinct CDR3 sequences, under 6.5% of them seen once. The material sequenced was PBMCs, taken at surgery. The source is a male donor with early-stage non-small cell lung cancer. Each CDR3 is given with its conserved first and last residue. D genes are given only for firm matches. Clone size is not always given. Where it is, it says once, few, many or a class for expanded clones.

TRBV20-1,.,TRBJ2-7,.,TGCAGTGCTAGAGAGTGGCGAGGGCCAGCGAGAGAGCAGTACTTC,CSAREWRGPAREQYF
TRBV12-3/TRBV12-4,many,TRBJ2-3,TRBD1,TGTGCCAGCACCCCAAAGACAGGGGGCTCTCGGGGGGATACGCAGTATTTT,CASTPKTGGSRGDTQYF
TRBV4-2,many,TRBJ2-7,.,TGTGCCAGCAGCCAAGATGGAGTGGAGCCGTACGAGCAGTACTTC,CASSQDGVEPYEQYF
TRBV3-1,many,TRBJ1-5,.,TGTGCCAGCAGCCTTAATTTAAATCAGCCCCAGCATTTT,CASSLNLNQPQHF
TRBV5-1,.,TRBJ2-7,TRBD2,TGCGCCAGCAGGGGGTTAGCGGGACTAGAAGAGCAGTACTTC,CASRGLAGLEEQYF
TRBV27,.,TRBJ1-6,.,TGTGCCAGCAGCGGCCTTAGAGGCGGAAGCTCCTATAATTCTTCCCTCCGCTTT,CASSGLRGGSSYNSSLRF
TRBV12-3/TRBV12-4,many,TRBJ2-3,TRBD2,TGTGCCAGCAAAACCCGCGGGGGGGCCCCAGATACGCAGTATTTT,CASKTRGGAPDTQYF
TRBV7-2,many,TRBJ1-5,.,TGTGCCAGCAGCTTAATTTCGGGGAAGCCCCAGCATTTT,CASSLISGKPQHF
TRBV3-1,many,TRBJ2-4,.,TGTGCCAGCAGCCAGGGCGGTCTAGCCAAAAACATTCAGTACTTC,CASSQGGLAKNIQYF
TRBV12-3/TRBV12-4,.,TRBJ2-1,TRBD2,TGTGCCAGCAGTACCACTAGCGGCCTCTACAATGAGCAGTTCTTC,CASSTTSGLYNEQFF
TRBV21-1,many,TRBJ2-1,.,TGTGCCAGCAGCAAACCCCCCACTAGCGGGAGGCCAAACTACAATGAGCAGTTCTTC,CASSKPPTSGRPNYNEQFF
TRBV29-1,medium-sized,TRBJ2-5,.,TGCAGCGTCGGCCGGGACAACCAAGAGACCCAGTACTTC,CSVGRDNQETQYF
TRBV2,.,TRBJ2-5,TRBD2,TGTGCCAGCAGTCGGACTAGCACCCAAGAGACCCAGTACTTC,CASSRTSTQETQYF
TRBV6-1,medium-sized,TRBJ1-3,.,TGTGCCAGCAGTGAAGGTAGCTCCGGAAACACCATATATTTT,CASSEGSSGNTIYF
TRBV5-1,many,TRBJ2-1,TRBD2,TGCGCCAGCAGCTTCACGACTAGCGGGGTGACAGATGAGCAGTTCTTC,CASSFTTSGVTDEQFF